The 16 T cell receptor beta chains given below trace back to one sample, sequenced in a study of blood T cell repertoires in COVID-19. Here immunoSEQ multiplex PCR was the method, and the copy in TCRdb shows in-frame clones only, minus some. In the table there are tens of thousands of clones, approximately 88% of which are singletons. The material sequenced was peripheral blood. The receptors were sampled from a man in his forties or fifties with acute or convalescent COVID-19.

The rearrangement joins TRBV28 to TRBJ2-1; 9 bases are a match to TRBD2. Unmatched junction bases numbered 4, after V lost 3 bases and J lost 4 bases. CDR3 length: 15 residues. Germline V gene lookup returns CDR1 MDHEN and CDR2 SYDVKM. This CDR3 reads CASSFLAGTYNEQFF. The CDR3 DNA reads TGTGCCAGCAGTTTCCTAGCGGGAACTTACAATGAGCAGTTCTTC.

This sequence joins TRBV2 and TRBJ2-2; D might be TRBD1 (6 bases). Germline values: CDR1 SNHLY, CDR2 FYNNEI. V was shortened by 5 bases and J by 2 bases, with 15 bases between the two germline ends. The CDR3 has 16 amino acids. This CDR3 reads CASSRTDPPNTGELFF. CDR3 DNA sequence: TGTGCCAGCAGTCGGACAGACCCGCCTAACACCGGGGAGCTGTTTTTT.

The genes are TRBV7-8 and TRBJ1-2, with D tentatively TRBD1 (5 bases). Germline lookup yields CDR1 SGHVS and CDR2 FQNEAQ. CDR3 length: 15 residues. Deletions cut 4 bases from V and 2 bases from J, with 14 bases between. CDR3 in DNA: TGTGCCAGCAGCTCGCCCGGGGGAGCAAACTATGGCTACACCTTC. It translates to CASSSPGGANYGYTF.

CDR3 region: CASTPSGLVAVDDEQFF. In nucleotides, the CDR3 is TGTGCCAGCACTCCCTCCGGACTAGTGGCTGTAGACGATGAGCAGTTCTTC. V usage is TRBV28 and J usage is TRBJ2-1; 7 nucleotides match TRBD2. Germline loops: CDR1 MDHEN, CDR2 SYDVKM. The CDR3 contains 17 residues. V lost 7 bases to trimming and J lost 8 bases; unmatched junction nucleotides: 20.

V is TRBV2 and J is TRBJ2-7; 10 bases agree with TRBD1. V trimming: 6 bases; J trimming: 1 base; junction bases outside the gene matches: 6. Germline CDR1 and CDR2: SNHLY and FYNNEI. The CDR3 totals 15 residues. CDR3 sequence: CASRQTGGESYEQYF. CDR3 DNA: TGTGCCAGCAGGCAGACAGGGGGCGAATCCTACGAGCAGTACTTC.

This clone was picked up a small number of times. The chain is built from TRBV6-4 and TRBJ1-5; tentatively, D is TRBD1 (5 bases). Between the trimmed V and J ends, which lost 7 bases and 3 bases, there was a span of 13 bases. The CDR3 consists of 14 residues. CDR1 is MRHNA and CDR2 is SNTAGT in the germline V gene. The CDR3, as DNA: TGTGCCAGCAACAACCGGGACTCCAATCAGCCCCAGCATTTT. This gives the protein CASNNRDSNQPQHF.

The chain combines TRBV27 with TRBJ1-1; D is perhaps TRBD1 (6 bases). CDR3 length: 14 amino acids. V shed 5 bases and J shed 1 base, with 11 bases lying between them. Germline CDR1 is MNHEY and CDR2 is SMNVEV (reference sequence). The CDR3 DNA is TGTGCCAGCAGTACGAACAGGGCGAACACTGAAGCTTTCTTT. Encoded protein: CASSTNRANTEAFF.

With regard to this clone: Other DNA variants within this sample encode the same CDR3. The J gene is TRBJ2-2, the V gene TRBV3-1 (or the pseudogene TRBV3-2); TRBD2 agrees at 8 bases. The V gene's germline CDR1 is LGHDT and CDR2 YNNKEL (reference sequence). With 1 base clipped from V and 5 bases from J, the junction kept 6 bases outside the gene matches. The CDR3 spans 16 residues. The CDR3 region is CASSQGRGAGTGELFF. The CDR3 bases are TGTGCCAGCAGCCAAGGGCGGGGGGCGGGGACCGGGGAGCTGTTTTTT.

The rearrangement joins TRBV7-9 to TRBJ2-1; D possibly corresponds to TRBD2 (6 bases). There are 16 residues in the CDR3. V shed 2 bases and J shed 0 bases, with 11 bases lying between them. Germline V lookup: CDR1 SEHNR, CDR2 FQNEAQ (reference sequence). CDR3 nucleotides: TGTGCCAGCAGCTTATCACGGGGGAGCTCCTACAATGAGCAGTTCTTC. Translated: CASSLSRGSSYNEQFF.

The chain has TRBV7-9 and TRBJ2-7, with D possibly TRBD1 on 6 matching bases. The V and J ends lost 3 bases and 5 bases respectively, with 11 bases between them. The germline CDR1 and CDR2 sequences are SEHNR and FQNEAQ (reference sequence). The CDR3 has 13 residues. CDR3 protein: CASSLQGPDEQYF. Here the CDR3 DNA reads TGTGCCAGCAGCTTGCAGGGGCCGGACGAGCAGTACTTC.

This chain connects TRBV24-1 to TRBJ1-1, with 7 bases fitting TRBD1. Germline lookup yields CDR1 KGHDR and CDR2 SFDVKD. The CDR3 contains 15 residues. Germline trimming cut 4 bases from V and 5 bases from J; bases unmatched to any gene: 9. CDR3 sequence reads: CATSDATGWGTEAFF. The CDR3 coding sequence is TGTGCCACCAGTGACGCGACAGGGTGGGGTACTGAAGCTTTCTTT.

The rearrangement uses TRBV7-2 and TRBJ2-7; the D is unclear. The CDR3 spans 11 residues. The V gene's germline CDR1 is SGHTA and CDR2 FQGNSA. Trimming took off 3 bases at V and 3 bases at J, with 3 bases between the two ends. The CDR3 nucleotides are TGTGCCAGCAGCTTCCTCTACGAGCAGTACTTC. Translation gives CASSFLYEQYF.

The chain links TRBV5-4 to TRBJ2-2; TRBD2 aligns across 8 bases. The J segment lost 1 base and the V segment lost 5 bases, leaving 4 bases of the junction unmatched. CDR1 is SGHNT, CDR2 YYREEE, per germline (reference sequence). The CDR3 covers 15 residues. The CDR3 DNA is TGTGCCAGCAGGATAAGCGGGAGGAACACCGGGGAGCTGTTTTTT. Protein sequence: CASRISGRNTGELFF.

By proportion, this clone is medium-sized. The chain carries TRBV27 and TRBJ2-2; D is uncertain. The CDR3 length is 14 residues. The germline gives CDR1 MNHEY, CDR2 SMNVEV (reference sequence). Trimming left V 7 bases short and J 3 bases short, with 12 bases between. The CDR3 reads CASKMRRYTGELFF. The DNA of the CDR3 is TGTGCCAGCAAGATGAGGCGGTACACCGGGGAGCTGTTTTTT.

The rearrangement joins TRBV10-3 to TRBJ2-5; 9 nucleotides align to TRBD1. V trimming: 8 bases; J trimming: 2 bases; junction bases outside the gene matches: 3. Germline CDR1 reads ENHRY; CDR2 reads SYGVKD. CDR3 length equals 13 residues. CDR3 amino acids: CAIAGTGQETQYF. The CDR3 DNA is TGTGCCATCGCCGGGACAGGGCAAGAGACCCAGTACTTC.

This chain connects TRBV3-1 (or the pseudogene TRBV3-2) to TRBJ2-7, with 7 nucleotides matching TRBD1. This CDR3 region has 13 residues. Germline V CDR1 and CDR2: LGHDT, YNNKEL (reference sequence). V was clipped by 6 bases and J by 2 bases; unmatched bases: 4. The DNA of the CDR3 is TGTGCCAGCAGTCGCGACAGGGCCTACGAGCAGTACTTC. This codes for CASSRDRAYEQYF.